This T cell receptor (beta chain) was observed in a study of T cell responses to AZD1222 COVID-19 vaccine. For this clone: No antigen is known for it.

The CDR3 extends over 12 amino acids. Per the germline V gene, CDR1 is MNHEY and CDR2 is SMNVEV (reference sequence). V lost 5 bases and J 5 bases, leaving 8 bases between the germline ends. Study conclusions and caveats: Only after the peak T cell response were repertoires sampled. Close to half of spike-specific TCRs reportedly recognize unmutated variant regions. White British donors predominated, females outnumbered males, and clonal diversity was possibly underestimated.

TCRdb's copy holds only in-frame clones and misses some; the assay was immunoSEQ multiplex PCR. The repertoire includes 150,000 to 200,000 clones, 85% to 90% of them detected once, and about 1.5% sits in the top ten. This chain joins TRBV27 and TRBJ2-3; D perhaps matches TRBD2 (6 bases). Here the sequenced sample was peripheral blood, taken on day 0 of AZD1222 vaccination. This sequence was found in an adult in good health. CDR3 nucleotides: TGTGCCAGCAGTCCGACTAGAGATACGCAGTATTTT. Its protein is CASSPTRDTQYF.